The entry below describes one T cell receptor (beta chain). The antigen this receptor binds is unknown. Base qualities were left out, and no much larger clone turns up one base away. The CDR3 has 18 amino acids, counting the end cysteine and phenylalanine. Solely the CDR3 DNA is kept, with 54 bases framed from the first base. The germline V gene specifies SGHTS as CDR1 and YDEGEE as CDR2. V drops 4 bases and J drops 0 bases, leaving 20 bases in between. One collaborating source in Seattle enrolled patients during active infection and followed them longitudinally through the course of disease. Each collaborating institution followed its own protocols to collect whole blood in K2EDTA tubes. For TCRbeta analysis, collaborators shipped samples as frozen whole blood, isolated PBMCs, or DNA extracted from either of those sample types. This specimen belongs to a study of blood T cell repertoires in COVID-19 (dated by TCRdb to the early 2020s). Background on the whole study: Samples covering the acute and convalescent phases of COVID-19 were provided by collaborators in the United States, Italy and Spain. A freely available public database, intended as a resource for researchers studying the immune response to SARS-CoV-2, is where the repertoires were released. Subjects who had been exposed to COVID-19, were actively infected with it, or had recovered from it provided the deeply sampled blood TCRbeta repertoires that made up the dataset. The samples were drawn from the first 160 participants of the ongoing ImmuneRACE study and from about 1,200 subjects provided by 6 global collaborators. The material from the prospective study consisted of cDNA or gDNA derived from T cells, B-cell-depleted T cells, or PBMCs. Nearly every sample came with metadata listing a de-identified subject ID, COVID-19 status, age in years and sex. Where HLA class I and class II types were available, the types were taken from metadata supplied by the sample provider, not from assay-based typing. General conclusions and limits of the study: The amount of clinical and demographic metadata varied by source and participant and was provided uncurated.

TCRbeta CDR3 regions were amplified from genomic DNA using the immunoSEQ Assay, a bias-controlled multiplex PCR. On the study's bioinformatics: Nucleated cell counts per sample were estimated from amplification of reference gene primers within the assay. To quantify the absolute abundance of each unique TCRbeta CDR3 rearrangement, sequence reads were collapsed and filtered. For each sample, productive Simpson clonality was calculated as the square root of Simpson's diversity index across productive rearrangements. TCRdb retrieved this table from immuneACCESS and kept in-frame rearrangements only. Not all clones are present; in checked studies, unresolved V genes account for under half, and no reason is known for the remainder. From that table come the V and J calls and clone size; the DNA was used to work out D and trimming. The sample includes a few hundred thousand clones, with around 89% observed a single time. The ten largest clonotypes hold roughly 2.2% of the sample.

The receptor comes from a woman aged 60 to 75 with COVID-19, enrolled during active disease. Sample: peripheral blood. The chain employs TRBV5-8 and TRBJ1-5; possibly the D gene is TRBD1, per 6 matching bases. The bases are TGTGCCAGCAGCCCAGGGGACATCCCTTACTATAGCAATCAGCCCCAGCATTTT. Its product reads: CASSPGDIPYYSNQPQHF. Where the CDR3 stops, the reference TRBV5-8 and TRBJ1-5 genes take over; the full variable domain is EAGVTQSPTHLIKTRGQQATLRCSPISGHTSVYWYQQALGLGLQFLLWYDEGEERNRGNFPPRFSGRQFPNYSSELNVNALELEDSALYLCASSPGDIPYYSNQPQHFGDGTRLSIL.